Here is one T cell receptor beta chain with its context. The V gene's germline CDR1 is PRHDT and CDR2 FYEKMQ (reference sequence). The CDR3 runs to 15 residues. MiXCR was run by TCRdb on the 5' RACE reads, yielding one entry per CDR3 protein. The sample lists roughly 1,500,000 distinct CDR3 sequences; under 35% were seen once. This record belongs to a study of identical twins. Each donor was a healthy Caucasian. The TCR was taken from a newborn girl in good health. The sequenced sample was cord blood. V and J are TRBV13 and TRBJ2-1, with 9 bases lining up with TRBD2. The J call is doubtful: the DNA matches TRBJ2-7 better. In DNA form, the CDR3 reads TGTGCCAGCAGCGCGCGGGGGGGGTTCCACAATGAGCAGTACTTC. Amino acids: CASSARGGFHNEQYF.